This TCR beta chain was recovered during a study of CD4 T cells in relation to SARS-CoV-2 and coronaviruses. The V end lost 4 bases, the J end lost 0 bases, and 6 bases lay between the germline ends. The germline CDR1 and CDR2 sequences are SGHDN and FVKESK. This CDR3 has 13 amino acids. Sequencing used immunoSEQ multiplex PCR; TCRdb keeps in-frame clones, though not all of them. This table holds about 25,000 clones, 75% to 80% found once. Before the COVID-19 pandemic, during about 2010-2018, CD4+ T cells were taken from unexposed donors. The cells were cultured for about ten days before CD4+ T cells were isolated. On this clone: Its antigen is unidentified.

This chain connects TRBV14 to TRBJ1-1; D is possibly TRBD1 (5 bases). The specimen sequenced was CD4+ T cells from PBMCs, cultured in vitro. The TCR comes from a human donor in good health. The CDR3 reads CASSRQLNTEAFF. In nucleotides, the CDR3 is TGTGCCAGCAGCCGACAGTTGAACACTGAAGCTTTCTTT.